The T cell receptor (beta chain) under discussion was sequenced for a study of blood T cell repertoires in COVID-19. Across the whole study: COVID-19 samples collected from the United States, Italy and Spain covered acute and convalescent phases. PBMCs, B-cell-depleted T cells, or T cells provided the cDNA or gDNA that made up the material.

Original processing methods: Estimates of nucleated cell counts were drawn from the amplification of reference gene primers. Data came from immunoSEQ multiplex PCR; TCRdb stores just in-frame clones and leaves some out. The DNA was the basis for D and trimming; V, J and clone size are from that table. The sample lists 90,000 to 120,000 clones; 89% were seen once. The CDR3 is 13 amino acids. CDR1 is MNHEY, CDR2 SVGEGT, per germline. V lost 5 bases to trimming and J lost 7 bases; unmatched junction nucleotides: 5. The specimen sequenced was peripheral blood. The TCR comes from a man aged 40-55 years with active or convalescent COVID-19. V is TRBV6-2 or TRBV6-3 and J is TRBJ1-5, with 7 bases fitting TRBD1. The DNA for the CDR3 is TGTGCCAGCAGTCCGACAGGGCGCCAGCCCCAGCATTTT. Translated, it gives CASSPTGRQPQHF.